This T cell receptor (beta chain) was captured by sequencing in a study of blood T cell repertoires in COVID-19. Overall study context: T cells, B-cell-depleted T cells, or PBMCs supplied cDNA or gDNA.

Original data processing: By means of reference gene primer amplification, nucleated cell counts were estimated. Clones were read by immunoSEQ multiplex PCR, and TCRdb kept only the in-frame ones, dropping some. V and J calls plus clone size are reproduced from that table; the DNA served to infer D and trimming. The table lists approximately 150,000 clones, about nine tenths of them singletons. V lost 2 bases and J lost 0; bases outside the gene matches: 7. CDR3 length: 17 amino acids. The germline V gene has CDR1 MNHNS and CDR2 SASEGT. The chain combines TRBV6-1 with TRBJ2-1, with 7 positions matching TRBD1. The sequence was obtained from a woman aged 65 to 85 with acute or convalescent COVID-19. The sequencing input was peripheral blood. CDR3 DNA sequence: TGTGCCAGCAGTGAAAGGGGACAGAGTTTCTCCTACAATGAGCAGTTCTTC. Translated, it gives CASSERGQSFSYNEQFF.